This paragraph covers one T cell receptor beta chain sequence. Its antigen is still unknown. The data belong to a study of CD8 T cells in ankylosing spondylitis. Overall study results and limits: Earlier studies detected some motif variants in reactive arthritis synovial fluid and blood. A TCR beta motif made of about 8 highly homologous variants seemed typical of ankylosing spondylitis blood. Reports say disease-linked clones showed up significantly more in matched ankylosing spondylitis synovial fluid.

The CDR3 has 18 amino acids. V lost 5 bases to trimming and J lost 3 bases; unmatched junction nucleotides: 14. In TCRdb, the 5' RACE reads were re-called with MiXCR into one record per CDR3 protein. The sample consists of approximately 300,000 distinct CDR3 sequences, 20% of them appearing once. This TCR derives from a male donor with ankylosing spondylitis or in good health (not recorded which). The sequencing input was blood, either unsorted or a sorted T cell fraction (not recorded which). The chain recombines TRBV12-3 or TRBV12-4 with TRBJ1-4, with 8 bases that match TRBD1. CDR3 nucleotide sequence: TGTGCCAGCAGTCCCGGACAGGGTGGTGGTGTACCTAATGAAAAACTGTTTTTT. Translated: CASSPGQGGGVPNEKLFF.